A selection of T cell receptor beta chains follows, all from one sample in a study of OX40 agonist ivuxolimab in advanced cancers. Measured with immunoSEQ multiplex PCR; TCRdb has only the in-frame clones, and not every one. The sample includes approximately 76,000 clones, 75% to 85% of them seen just once. The material was CD4+ or CD8+ T cells sorted from blood, obtained in a trial of the OX40 agonist ivuxolimab. The source of these receptors is an adult with an advanced solid tumor such as melanoma, head and neck, liver or kidney cancer. The CDR3 runs from the conserved cysteine through the conserved F or W. The D gene is left open where the match is weak. For some rows the clone size is stated as once, few or many, or as a class when expanded; others skip it.

J gene: TRBJ2-7
V gene: TRBV30
clone size: NA
D gene: NA
CDR3 protein: CAWREPGPRLEQYF
CDR3 DNA: TGTGCCTGGAGAGAGCCGGGCCCCAGGCTCGAGCAGTACTTC

J gene: TRBJ1-5
V gene: TRBV4-1
clone size: NA
D gene: NA
CDR3 protein: CASSQETWQPQHF
CDR3 DNA: TGCGCCAGCAGCCAGGAGACATGGCAGCCCCAGCATTTT

J gene: TRBJ2-1
V gene: TRBV7-9
clone size: NA
D gene: NA
CDR3 protein: CASSPGPSDEQFF
CDR3 DNA: TGTGCCAGCAGTCCCGGGCCGTCCGATGAGCAGTTCTTC

J gene: TRBJ2-3
V gene: TRBV5-8
clone size: NA
D gene: NA
CDR3 protein: CASSPGINTDTQYF
CDR3 DNA: TGTGCCAGCAGCCCTGGGATCAACACAGATACGCAGTATTTT

J gene: TRBJ1-2
V gene: TRBV19
clone size: NA
D gene: TRBD1
CDR3 protein: CASSTRRQGDGYTF
CDR3 DNA: TGTGCCAGTAGTACCCGGCGACAGGGGGACGGCTACACCTTC

J gene: TRBJ2-1
V gene: TRBV20-1
clone size: NA
D gene: NA
CDR3 protein: CSARGQSEQFF
CDR3 DNA: TGCAGTGCTAGAGGCCAGTCCGAGCAGTTCTTC

J gene: TRBJ2-2
V gene: TRBV5-4
clone size: few
D gene: TRBD2
CDR3 protein: CASSVYSGARTGELFF
CDR3 DNA: TGTGCCAGCAGCGTTTATAGCGGGGCTCGCACCGGGGAGCTGTTTTTT

J gene: TRBJ2-1
V gene: TRBV4-1
clone size: NA
D gene: TRBD2
CDR3 protein: CASSQEAILAGVTNEQFF
CDR3 DNA: TGCGCCAGCAGCCAAGAGGCGATACTAGCGGGGGTTACTAATGAGCAGTTCTTC

J gene: TRBJ2-5
V gene: TRBV5-1
clone size: NA
D gene: TRBD1
CDR3 protein: CASNRDSTFPYQETQYF
CDR3 DNA: TGCGCCAGCAACCGGGACAGTACCTTTCCTTACCAAGAGACCCAGTACTTC

J gene: TRBJ1-4
V gene: TRBV5-6
clone size: NA
D gene: TRBD1
CDR3 protein: CASREGAEGEKLFF
CDR3 DNA: TGTGCCAGCAGGGAGGGGGCAGAAGGTGAAAAACTGTTTTTT